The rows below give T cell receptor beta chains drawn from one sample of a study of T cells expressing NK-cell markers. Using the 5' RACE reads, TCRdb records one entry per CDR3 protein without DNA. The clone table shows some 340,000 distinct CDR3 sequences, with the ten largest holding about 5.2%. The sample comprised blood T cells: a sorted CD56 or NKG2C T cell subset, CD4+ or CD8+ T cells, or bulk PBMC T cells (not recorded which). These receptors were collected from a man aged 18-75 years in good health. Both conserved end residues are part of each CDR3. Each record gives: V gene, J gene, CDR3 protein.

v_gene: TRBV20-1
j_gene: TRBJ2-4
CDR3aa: CSASPGLAGAPGNIQYF

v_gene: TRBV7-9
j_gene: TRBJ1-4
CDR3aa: CASRETGGNEKLFF

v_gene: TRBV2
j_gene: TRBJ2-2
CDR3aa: CASSEASRGGTGELFF

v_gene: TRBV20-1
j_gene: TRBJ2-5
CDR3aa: CSARLPGTEETQYF

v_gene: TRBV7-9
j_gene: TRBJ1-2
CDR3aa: CASSPLGEPPWGYTF

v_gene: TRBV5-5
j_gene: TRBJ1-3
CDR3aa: CASSLSSGAANTIYF

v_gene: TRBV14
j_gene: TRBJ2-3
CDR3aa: CASSPQLPDTQYF

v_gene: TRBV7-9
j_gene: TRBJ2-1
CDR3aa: CASSQTRGLGEQFF

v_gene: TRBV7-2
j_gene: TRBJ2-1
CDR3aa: CASSSGQLSSYNEQFF

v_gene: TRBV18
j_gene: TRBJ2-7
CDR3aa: CASSRVGEGGYEQYF

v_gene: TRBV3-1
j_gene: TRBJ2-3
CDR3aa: CASSRQGTNTDTQYF

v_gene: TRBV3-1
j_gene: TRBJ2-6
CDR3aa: CASSQAQGASGANVLTF

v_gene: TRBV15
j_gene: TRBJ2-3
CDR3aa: CATSRQGADTQYF

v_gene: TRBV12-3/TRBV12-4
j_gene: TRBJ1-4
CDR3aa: CAVQKGNEKLFF

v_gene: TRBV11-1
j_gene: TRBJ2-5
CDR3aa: CASSLAFRSGTQYF

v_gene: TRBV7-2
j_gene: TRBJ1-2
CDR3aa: CASSFTGPYGYTF

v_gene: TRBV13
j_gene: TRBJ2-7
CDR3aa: CWHRSTGREYEQYF

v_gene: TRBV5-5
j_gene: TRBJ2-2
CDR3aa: CASSLTPTRELFF

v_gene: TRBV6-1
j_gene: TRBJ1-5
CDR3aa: CASRDRGRGQPQHF

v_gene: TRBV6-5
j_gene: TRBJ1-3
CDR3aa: CASSWGQGFSGNTIYF

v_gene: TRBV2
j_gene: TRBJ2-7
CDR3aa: CASSGASGAPYEQYF

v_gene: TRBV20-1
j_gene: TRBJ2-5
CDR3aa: CSASTRGQGGKTQYF

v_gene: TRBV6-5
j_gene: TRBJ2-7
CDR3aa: CASSYLAEGKYEQYF

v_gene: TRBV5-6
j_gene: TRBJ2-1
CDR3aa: CASSEQVRIEQFF

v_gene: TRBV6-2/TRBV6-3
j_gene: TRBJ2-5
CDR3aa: CASSYPGRRIETQYF

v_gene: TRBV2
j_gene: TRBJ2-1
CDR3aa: CASSVIGTGEHEQFF